This T cell receptor beta chain was documented in a study of blood T cell repertoires in COVID-19. Study-wide background: COVID-19 samples collected from the United States, Italy and Spain covered acute and convalescent phases. Sources were T cells, B-cell-depleted T cells, or PBMCs; the material itself was cDNA or gDNA.

Germline lookup yields CDR1 ENHRY and CDR2 SYGVKD. Trimming stripped 7 bases from V and 10 bases from J, with 8 bases between. The CDR3 length is 11 residues. Repertoires were generated with immunoSEQ multiplex PCR, while TCRdb's copy carries only in-frame clones and drops some. The table shows about 290,000 clones, with around 81% occurring only once. This chain uses TRBV10-3 with TRBJ1-6; D gene uncertain. This clonotype was obtained from a woman aged 45-65 years with active or convalescent COVID-19. Sequencing was carried out using peripheral blood. CDR3 DNA sequence: TGTGCCATCAACGGTGAGTCACCCCTCCACTTT. Translation: CAINGESPLHF.